This T cell receptor (beta chain) originates from a study of CD8+ T cells in alopecia areata. Extraction of RNA preceded its reverse transcription into cDNA, which served as the sequencing template. The assay was immunoSEQ multiplex PCR, and TCRdb's table has in-frame clones only and misses some. The repertoire has some 51,000 clones, 96% of them found once; the top ten carry under 30%. Germline loops: CDR1 SNHLY, CDR2 FYNNEI. This CDR3 has 15 residues. V gave up 3 bases and J gave up 4 bases; unmatched junction bases: 7. This chain connects TRBV2 to TRBJ2-3; the match to TRBD2 covers 7 bases. The clonotype originates from a human donor with alopecia areata. The sample was CD8+ T cells sorted from blood, taken at week 0. The CDR3 spells CASSDIQRGADTQYF. CDR3 sequence (DNA): TGTGCCAGCAGTGACATCCAGCGGGGCGCAGATACGCAGTATTTT.